Here is one T cell receptor beta chain with its context. Antigen unknown. Mismatch with germline at one junction end may stem from a read error. A modified ARM-PCR protocol with three rounds of nested PCR amplified TCRbeta. TCRdb processed the multiplex PCR reads anew with MiXCR; each CDR3 protein has one entry. The data hold around 99,000 distinct CDR3 sequences, with about 61% observed a single time. This sample's RNA came from whole unsorted tissue. The normal lung tissue was taken more than 3 cm from the tumor edge. Donors were chemotherapy-naive, newly diagnosed lung cancer surgical patients in China, August–late 2014. Germline loops: CDR1 MNHEY, CDR2 SVGAGI. The CDR3 covers 13 residues. The record originates from a study of tumor and adjacent non-tumor tissue in lung cancer. The wider study: Aged roughly 31 to 85 years, patients included under 13 men and five or six women with stage I to III disease.

Study-level points and caveats: Tumor repertoires had a smaller top 100 clone share than normal lung. Tumor tissue had significantly higher TCR diversity than normal lung.

The source of this sequence is a man aged 60 to 69 with non-small cell lung cancer. This chain uses TRBV6-5 with TRBJ2-5; 7 bases map to TRBD1. The specimen sequenced was distant non-tumor lung tissue. The CDR3 protein is CAISRDSLSAQYF. The CDR3 nucleotides read TGTGCCATCAGTCGGGACAGTTTATCGGCCCAGTATTTC.